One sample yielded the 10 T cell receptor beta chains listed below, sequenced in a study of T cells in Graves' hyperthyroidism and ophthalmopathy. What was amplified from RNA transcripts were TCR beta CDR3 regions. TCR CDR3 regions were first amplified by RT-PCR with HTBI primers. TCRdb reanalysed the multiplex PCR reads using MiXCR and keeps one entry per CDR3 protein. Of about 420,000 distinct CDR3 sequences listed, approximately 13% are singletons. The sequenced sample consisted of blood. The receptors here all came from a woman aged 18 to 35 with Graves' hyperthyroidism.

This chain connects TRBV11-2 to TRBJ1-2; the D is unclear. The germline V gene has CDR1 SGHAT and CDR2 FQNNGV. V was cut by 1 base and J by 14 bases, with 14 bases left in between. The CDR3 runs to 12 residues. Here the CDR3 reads CASSLGHKRRTF. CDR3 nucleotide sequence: TGTGCCAGCAGCTTAGGGCACAAAAGAAGGACCTTC.

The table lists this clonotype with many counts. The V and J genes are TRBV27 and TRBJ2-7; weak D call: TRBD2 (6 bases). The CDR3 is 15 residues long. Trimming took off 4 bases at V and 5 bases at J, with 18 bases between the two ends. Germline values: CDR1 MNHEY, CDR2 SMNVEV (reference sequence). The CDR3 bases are TGTGCCAGCAGTTCCGTGGGACTGACGCCTAACGAGCAGTACTTC. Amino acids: CASSSVGLTPNEQYF.

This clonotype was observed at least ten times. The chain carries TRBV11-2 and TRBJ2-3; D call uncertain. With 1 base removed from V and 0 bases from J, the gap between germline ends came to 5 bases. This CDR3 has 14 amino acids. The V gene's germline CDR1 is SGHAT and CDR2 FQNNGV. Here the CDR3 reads CASSLGSSTDTQYF. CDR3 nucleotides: TGTGCCAGCAGCTTAGGGTCTAGCACAGATACGCAGTATTTT.

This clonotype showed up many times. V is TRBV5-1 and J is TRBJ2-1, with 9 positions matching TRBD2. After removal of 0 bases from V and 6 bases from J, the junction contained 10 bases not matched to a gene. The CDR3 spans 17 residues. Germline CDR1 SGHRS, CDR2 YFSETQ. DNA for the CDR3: TGCGCCAGCAGCTTGGGGGTAGCGGGAGAAACTGCCAATGAGCAGTTCTTC. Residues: CASSLGVAGETANEQFF. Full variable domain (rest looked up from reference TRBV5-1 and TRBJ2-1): KAGVTQTPRYLIKTRGQQVTLSCSPISGHRSVSWYQQTPGQGLQFLFEYFSETQRNKGNFPGRFSGRQFSNSRSEMNVSTLELGDSALYLCASSLGVAGETANEQFFGPGTRLTVL.

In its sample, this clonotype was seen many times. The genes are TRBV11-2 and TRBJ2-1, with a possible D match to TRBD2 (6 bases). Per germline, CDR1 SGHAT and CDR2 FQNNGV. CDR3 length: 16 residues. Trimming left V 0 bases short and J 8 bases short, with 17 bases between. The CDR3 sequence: CASSLDWGRRNHEQFF. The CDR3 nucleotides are TGTGCCAGCAGCTTAGATTGGGGGAGGAGGAATCATGAGCAGTTCTTC.

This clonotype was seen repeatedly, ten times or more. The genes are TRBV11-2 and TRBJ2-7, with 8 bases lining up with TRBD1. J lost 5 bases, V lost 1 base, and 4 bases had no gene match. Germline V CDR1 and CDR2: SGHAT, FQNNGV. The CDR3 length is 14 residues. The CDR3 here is CASSLGAGGNEQYF. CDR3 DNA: TGTGCCAGCAGCTTAGGGGCAGGGGGCAACGAGCAGTACTTC.

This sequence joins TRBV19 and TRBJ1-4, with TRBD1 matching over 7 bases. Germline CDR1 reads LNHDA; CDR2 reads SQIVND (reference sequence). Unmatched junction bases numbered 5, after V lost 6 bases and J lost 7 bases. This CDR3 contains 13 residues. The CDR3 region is CASSQGVAEKLFF. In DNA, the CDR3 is TGTGCCAGTAGCCAGGGGGTAGCTGAAAAACTGTTTTTT.

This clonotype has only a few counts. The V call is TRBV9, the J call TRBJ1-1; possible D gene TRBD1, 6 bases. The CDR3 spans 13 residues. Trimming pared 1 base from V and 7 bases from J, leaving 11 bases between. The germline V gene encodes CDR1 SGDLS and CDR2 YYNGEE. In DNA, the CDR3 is TGTGCCAGCAGCGTAAGCGACAGGAGTGAAGCTTTCTTT. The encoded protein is CASSVSDRSEAFF.

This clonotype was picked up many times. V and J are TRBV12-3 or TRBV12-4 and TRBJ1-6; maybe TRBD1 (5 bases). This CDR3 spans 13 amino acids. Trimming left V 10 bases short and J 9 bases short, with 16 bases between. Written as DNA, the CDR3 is TGTGCCACTCAGAACCTTGGGGGTTCACCCCTCCACTTT. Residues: CATQNLGGSPLHF.

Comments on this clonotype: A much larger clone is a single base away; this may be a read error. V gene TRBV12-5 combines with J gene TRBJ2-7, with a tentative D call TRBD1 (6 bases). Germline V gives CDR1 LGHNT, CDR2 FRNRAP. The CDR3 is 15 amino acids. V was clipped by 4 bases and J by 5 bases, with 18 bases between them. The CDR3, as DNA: TGTGCTAGTGGTTATGGACAGAGGGCTGAGCACGAGCAGTACTTC. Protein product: CASGYGQRAEHEQYF.